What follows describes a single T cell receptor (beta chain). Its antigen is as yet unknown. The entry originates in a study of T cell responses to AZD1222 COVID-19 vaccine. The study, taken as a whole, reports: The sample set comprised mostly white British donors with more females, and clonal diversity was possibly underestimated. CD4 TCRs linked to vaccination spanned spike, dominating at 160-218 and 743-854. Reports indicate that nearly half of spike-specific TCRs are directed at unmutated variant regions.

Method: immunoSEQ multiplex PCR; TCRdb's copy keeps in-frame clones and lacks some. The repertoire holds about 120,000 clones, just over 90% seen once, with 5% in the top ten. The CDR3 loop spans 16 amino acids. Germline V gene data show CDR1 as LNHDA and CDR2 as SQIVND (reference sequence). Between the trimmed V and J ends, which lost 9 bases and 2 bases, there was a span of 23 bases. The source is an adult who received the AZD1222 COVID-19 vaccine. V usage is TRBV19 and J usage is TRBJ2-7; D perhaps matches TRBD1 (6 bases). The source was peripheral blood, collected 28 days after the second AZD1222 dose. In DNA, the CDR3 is TGTGCCAGCCAGGGGTCGGGCTTCCGCGACGCCTACGAGCAGTACTTC. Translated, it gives CASQGSGFRDAYEQYF.